This TCR beta chain was captured by sequencing in a study of a mutant IDH1 vaccine in newly diagnosed glioma. At the level of the study: At weeks 1, 3, 5, 7, 11, 15, 19 and 23, patients received a vaccination, eight in all. Either 4-6 weeks after radiotherapy alone or alongside temozolomide, vaccination was begun.

TCRdb keeps only in-frame clones here, not all; method: immunoSEQ multiplex PCR. Of tens of thousands of clones listed, roughly four fifths were seen once; the top ten hold 24%. Overall study findings and caveats: Induction of immune responses by the vaccine occurred in more than 85% of patients.

Time point: week 5, during vaccination. All doses held 300 ug of mutant IDH1 20-mer peptide, with topical imiquimod. On this clone itself: Its cognate antigen is unknown.

Trimming removed 5 bases from V and 3 bases from J; junction bases left unmatched: 9. CDR3 size: 15 residues. The germline V gene has CDR1 SGHDN and CDR2 FVKESK. This sample comprised PBMCs, obtained from a glioma patient whose treatment included an IDH1 peptide vaccine. This sequence joins TRBV14 and TRBJ1-1, with 7 bases fitting TRBD1. This TCR was sampled from a man in his thirties or forties with glioma. CDR3 DNA: TGTGCCAGCAGCGGTCGACAGGGTTCCCACACTGAAGCTTTCTTT. Translating it yields CASSGRQGSHTEAFF.